This record looks at one T cell receptor beta chain sequence and its context. The antigen remains unidentified. The data were produced by immunoSEQ multiplex PCR, yet TCRdb's version contains in-frame clones alone and is incomplete. Of about 93,000 clones in the sample, about four fifths were seen once. The CDR3 spans 15 residues. Between the trimmed V and J ends, which lost 5 bases and 4 bases, there was a span of 17 bases. Germline CDR1 is SEHNR and CDR2 is FQNEAQ (reference sequence). The data are from a study of graft-versus-host responses after intestinal transplantation. Looking at the study overall: Among the recipients, transplants were multivisceral, liver-intestinal, or isolated intestinal. Recipients were all induced with anti-thymocyte globulin, then given tacrolimus and steroids for around 3 years.

The study, taken as a whole, reports: Detected in recipient marrow were GvH clones, some of which were first observed in ileum or blood.

Sequences were derived from unstimulated CD4+ T cells sorted from spleen or lymph node cells, sampled before intestinal transplant. The receptor's source is a human donor who received an intestinal transplant. V usage is TRBV7-9 and J usage is TRBJ1-2; D gene ambiguous. The CDR3 loop is CASSLGLFTGYGYTF. The CDR3 DNA is TGTGCCAGCAGCCTAGGACTTTTTACGGGCTATGGCTACACCTTC. The whole variable domain, filled in from reference TRBV7-9 and TRBJ1-2, reads DTGVSQNPRHKITKRGQNVTFRCDPISEHNRLYWYRQTLGQGPEFLTYFQNEAQLEKSRLLSDRFSAERPKGSFSTLEIQRTEQGDSAMYLCASSLGLFTGYGYTFGSGTRLTVV.